The clone carrying this T cell receptor beta chain was seen more than once but under ten times. Its antigen is still unknown. V was pared by 4 bases and J by 5 bases, with 15 bases between. This CDR3 has 13 residues. CDR1 and CDR2 from the germline V gene are SQVTM and ANQGSEA. Amplified material comprised TCR beta CDR3 regions derived from RNA transcripts. First-round RT-PCR with HTBI primers preceded a second-round multiplex PCR. TCRdb reprocessed the multiplex PCR reads via MiXCR and lists one record per CDR3 protein. The table lists over 450,000 distinct CDR3 sequences, under 15% of them singletons. A volume of 10 ml of fresh peripheral blood supplied the PBMCs. This entry belongs to a study of Graves' ophthalmopathy and Graves' hyperthyroidism. Study observations and caveats: Clonotypes were expanded in thyroid at above 0.001 frequency, and most also appeared in blood.

The J gene is TRBJ2-7, the V gene TRBV29-1; tentative D call: TRBD1 (6 bases). The sequenced sample consisted of blood. The origin of this receptor is a woman in her thirties with Graves' ophthalmopathy. CDR3 amino acids: CSVGGTGSHEQYF. The CDR3 DNA reads TGCAGCGTTGGGGGAACAGGGTCCCACGAGCAGTACTTC.